Sequencing of this T cell receptor (beta chain) was carried out in a study of naive and memory T cell subsets. General study results and limits: Naive repertoires, especially CD8, held a few larger clonotypes, possibly memory cells re-expressing CD45RA. The power law exponent of TCR abundance differed between naive and memory cells.

The table lists this clonotype with a few counts. Its matching antigen is unknown. CDR1 MDHEN and CDR2 SYDVKM come from the germline V gene. The CDR3 is 14 residues long. Trimming removed 6 bases from V and 1 base from J, with 9 bases in between. An equimolar mix of two oligonucleotides served as the beta constant-region primer for TRBC1 and TRBC2. The ligated cDNA underwent four PCR rounds using SP2 and nested alpha and beta constant-region primers. Using its own MiXCR run on the UMI-ligation and nested PCR reads, TCRdb lists one record per CDR3 protein. The sample has under 150,000 distinct CDR3 sequences, approximately 20% seen once.

This sequence originates from a human donor in good health. The V call is TRBV28, the J call TRBJ2-2; D unresolved. Sequenced material: naive CD8+ T cells from blood. The CDR3 loop reads CASRTRENTGELFF. CDR3 coding DNA: TGTGCCAGCAGGACGCGAGAGAACACCGGGGAGCTGTTTTTT.